The present TCR beta chain was sequenced within a study of T-cell reconstitution after alpha-beta-depleted transplantation in children. Whole-study findings and limits: About two months after transplant, alpha-beta T cells reportedly came from several hundred expanded graft clones. Newly produced T cells mostly provided counts and TCRbeta diversity after one year, as hyperexpanded clones declined. There were some patients whose high TCRbeta diversity at day 60 came from surviving recipient T cells and thymic progenitors.

A library of TCRbeta sequences, prepared with unique molecular identifiers, was generated. One entry per CDR3 protein, called by TCRdb with MiXCR from the PCR reads. The profile shows some 150,000 distinct CDR3 sequences, around 8.5% of them singletons. Germline V gene lookup returns CDR1 LGHDT and CDR2 YNNKEL (reference sequence). Trimming took 1 base from V and 8 from J, leaving 15 bases between them. This CDR3 has 15 residues. In its sample, this clonotype was seen many times. Its antigen is not identified. The sample consisted of PBMCs, mostly from graft donor cells, taken 180 days after TCRalphabeta/CD19-depleted stem cell transplant. The J gene is TRBJ2-1, the V gene TRBV3-1; D not certain. The sequence derives from a female patient aged 2-9 years who had a stem cell transplant for congenital amegakaryocytic thrombocytopenia, so the T cells may come from the graft donor. CDR3 coding DNA: TGTGCCAGCAGCCAAGCGCCTCGGGCTGGGGATGAGCAGTTCTTC. Its protein product is CASSQAPRAGDEQFF.